The 23 T cell receptor beta chains given below trace back to one sample, sequenced in a study of cytomegalovirus exposure and HLA in healthy donors. The PCR contained 60 Vbeta and 13 Jbeta primers. Method: immunoSEQ multiplex PCR; TCRdb's copy keeps in-frame clones and lacks some. The sample shows 85,000 to 130,000 clones, 82% of them seen only once. Input material: PBMCs. These receptor sequences come from a man aged 45-60 years in good health and CMV-seronegative.

This chain joins TRBV19 and TRBJ1-1; TRBD1 aligns across 7 bases. The CDR3 runs 14 residues. Germline V gives CDR1 LNHDA, CDR2 SQIVND (reference sequence). J lost 0 bases, V lost 7 bases, and 5 bases had no gene match. CDR3 in DNA: TGTGCCAGTAAGACAGGGAGGATGAACACTGAAGCTTTCTTT. Translating it yields CASKTGRMNTEAFF. The variable domain in full, with the rest retrieved from reference TRBV19 and TRBJ1-1, is DGGITQSPKYLFRKEGQNVTLSCEQNLNHDAMYWYRQDPGQGLRLIYYSQIVNDFQKGDIAEGYSVSREKKESFPLTVTSAQKNPTAFYLCASKTGRMNTEAFFGQGTRLTVV.

The gene calls are TRBV5-4 and TRBJ1-4, with 8 bases identical to TRBD1. Per germline, CDR1 SGHNT and CDR2 YYREEE (reference sequence). The CDR3 covers 14 residues. With V trimmed by 1 base and J by 11 bases, 7 bases remained unmatched. CDR3 sequence: CASSLRDRGGKLFF. As DNA, the CDR3 is TGTGCCAGCAGCTTGCGTGACAGGGGTGGGAAACTGTTTTTT.

The chain uses TRBV5-1 and TRBJ2-6, with 7 bases aligning to TRBD2. CDR1 and CDR2 (germline): SGHRS, YFSETQ. Losses at the gene ends were 5 bases for V and 0 bases for J; bases not matched to a gene: 17. The CDR3 covers 20 residues. CDR3 sequence reads: CASRPTPGGPGISGANVLTF. The CDR3 coding sequence is TGCGCCAGCAGACCGACGCCGGGGGGACCCGGGATCTCTGGGGCCAACGTCCTGACTTTC.

The genes are TRBV6-5 and TRBJ2-7; a possible D gene is TRBD1 (6 bases). The germline V gene has CDR1 MNHEY and CDR2 SVGAGI. This CDR3 region has 13 residues. The V end was cut by 2 bases, the J end by 2 bases, with 7 bases between. The CDR3 region is CASSYQGPYEQYF. Here the CDR3 DNA reads TGTGCCAGCAGTTACCAGGGGCCCTACGAGCAGTACTTC.

This clone was seen more than once but under ten times. This chain joins TRBV6-5 and TRBJ1-2; D is unclear. The length of the CDR3 is 13 residues. Germline V gene lookup returns CDR1 MNHEY and CDR2 SVGAGI. Trimming removed 6 bases from V and 3 bases from J, with 11 bases in between. The CDR3 DNA reads as TGTGCCAGCAGCCCGGTGGTTGACTATGGCTACACCTTC. The encoded protein is CASSPVVDYGYTF.

Of note for this clone: The sample carries other DNA sequences with the same CDR3. The chain joins TRBV5-1 to TRBJ2-3, with TRBD2 matching 8 bases. The CDR3 runs to 15 residues. V trimming: 4 bases; J trimming: 6 bases; junction bases outside the gene matches: 10. Germline-derived CDR1 and CDR2 are SGHRS and YFSETQ. The CDR3 is CASSQTDGGADTQYF. Here the CDR3 DNA reads TGCGCCAGCAGCCAAACTGACGGGGGGGCGGATACGCAGTATTTT.

This clone was seen a few times. CDR3 in amino acids: CASRLAGTGSSGANVLTF. CDR3 nucleotide sequence: TGTGCCAGCCGGTTGGCGGGGACAGGCAGCTCTGGGGCCAACGTCCTGACTTTC. The chain has TRBV28 and TRBJ2-6, with TRBD1 identical over 8 bases. This CDR3 comprises 18 residues. Germline CDR1 and CDR2: MDHEN and SYDVKM. J lost 0 bases, V lost 8 bases, and 12 bases had no gene match.

This clone was counted between two and nine times. This chain connects TRBV4-2 to TRBJ2-5; 8 positions agree with TRBD1. With V trimmed by 2 bases and J by 1 base, 3 bases remained unmatched. The CDR3 is 15 amino acids. Germline CDR1 is LGHNA and CDR2 is YNFKEQ. The CDR3 spells CASSQSTGGQETQYF. The CDR3, as DNA: TGTGCCAGCAGCCAATCTACAGGGGGCCAAGAGACCCAGTACTTC.

The chain carries TRBV5-1 and TRBJ1-2; D not resolved. The germline V gene has CDR1 SGHRS and CDR2 YFSETQ. Deletions cut 1 base from V and 3 bases from J, with 7 bases between. The CDR3 runs 13 residues. For the CDR3, the DNA is TGCGCCAGCAGCTTGCAACAGTACTATGGCTACACCTTC. Protein product: CASSLQQYYGYTF. The variable domain in full, with the rest retrieved from reference TRBV5-1 and TRBJ1-2, is KAGVTQTPRYLIKTRGQQVTLSCSPISGHRSVSWYQQTPGQGLQFLFEYFSETQRNKGNFPGRFSGRQFSNSRSEMNVSTLELGDSALYLCASSLQQYYGYTFGSGTRLTVV.

The chain employs TRBV9 and TRBJ2-3; D is undetermined. V gave up 0 bases and J gave up 3 bases, with 11 bases separating them. The CDR3 contains 15 residues. Germline V gene sequence: CDR1 SGDLS, CDR2 YYNGEE. CDR3 residues: CASSVGTASTDTQYF. The CDR3 DNA sequence: TGTGCCAGCAGCGTAGGAACTGCTTCAACAGATACGCAGTATTTT.

The chain joins TRBV5-4 to TRBJ2-2; TRBD2 matches at 12 bases. Germline loops: CDR1 SGHNT, CDR2 YYREEE (reference sequence). The ends lost 4 bases at V and 4 bases at J; junction bases unmatched: 2. The CDR3 loop spans 15 amino acids. CDR3 bases: TGTGCCAGCAGCCTAGCGGGGGGGTCCACCGGGGAGCTGTTTTTT. Translating gives CASSLAGGSTGELFF.

CDR3 sequence: CASRRTGALENIQYF. Here the CDR3 DNA reads TGTGCCAGCAGGCGGACAGGGGCGTTGGAAAACATTCAGTACTTC. J is TRBJ2-4 and V is TRBV2; 9 positions match TRBD1. The CDR3 runs to 15 residues. V trimming: 6 bases; J trimming: 5 bases; junction bases outside the gene matches: 8. Germline CDR1 SNHLY, CDR2 FYNNEI.

About this clone: An end of the junction does not agree with germline; a read error may underlie this. V is TRBV7-9 and J is TRBJ2-2; TRBD1 matches at 9 bases. CDR3 size: 15 residues. Germline V lookup: CDR1 SEHNR, CDR2 FQNEAQ (reference sequence). This CDR3 reads CSSSWGQGDTGELFF. The CDR3 DNA is TGTTCCAGCAGCTGGGGACAGGGAGACACCGGGGAGCTGTTTTTT.

This clone was counted a few times. The chain links TRBV10-1 to TRBJ2-2; 8 bases align to TRBD2. CDR3 length equals 15 residues. Germline assignment: CDR1 WNHNN and CDR2 SYGVQD (reference sequence). J was trimmed by 4 bases and V by 8 bases; bases with no gene match: 9. The CDR3 protein is CASARSGVLTGELFF. CDR3 in DNA: TGCGCCAGCGCCCGTAGCGGGGTTCTCACCGGGGAGCTGTTTTTT.

The chain's CDR3 is CASSSTGETEAFF. In DNA, the CDR3 is TGTGCCAGCAGTTCGACAGGGGAGACTGAAGCTTTCTTT. The chain carries TRBV7-3 and TRBJ1-1, with 8 bases lining up with TRBD1. This CDR3 spans 13 amino acids. V was pared by 6 bases and J by 5 bases, with 5 bases of the junction left unmatched. Germline V gene sequence: CDR1 SGHTA, CDR2 FQGTGA.

V usage is TRBV30 and J usage is TRBJ1-5; no reliable D call. CDR1 GTSNPN and CDR2 SVGIG come from the germline V gene (reference sequence). The V end was cut by 3 bases, the J end by 2 bases, with 8 bases between. This CDR3 comprises 13 residues. CDR3 coding DNA: TGTGCCTGGAGAGACAAAGGCAATCAGCCCCAGCATTTT. Its protein product is CAWRDKGNQPQHF.

The rearrangement uses TRBV11-2 and TRBJ1-1, with D unclear. This CDR3 has 15 amino acids. Germline lookup yields CDR1 SGHAT and CDR2 FQNNGV. The V end lost 7 bases, the J end lost 1 base, and 16 bases lay between the germline ends. The DNA for the CDR3 is TGTGCCAGCATTCCCCCCCCTCACACGAACACTGAAGCTTTCTTT. Protein product: CASIPPPHTNTEAFF.

The chain has TRBV9 and TRBJ1-2, with no clear D. V was shortened by 3 bases and J by 2 bases, with 14 bases between the two germline ends. The V gene's germline CDR1 is SGDLS and CDR2 YYNGEE. This CDR3 is built from 15 residues. CDR3 residues: CASSASSQRNYGYTF. The CDR3 region has the DNA TGTGCCAGCAGCGCCTCTTCACAGAGAAACTATGGCTACACCTTC.

The chain couples TRBV28 to TRBJ1-6; 7 nucleotides align to TRBD1. This CDR3 spans 12 amino acids. CDR1 MDHEN and CDR2 SYDVKM come from the germline V gene. The junction had 7 bases not matched to a gene; V was cut back by 6 bases and J by 14 bases. Written as DNA, the CDR3 is TGTGCCAGCAGCTCGGGACAGACCACCCTCCACTTT. Translating gives CASSSGQTTLHF.

The chain links TRBV12-5 to TRBJ1-2; 7 bases are a match to TRBD1. The CDR3 runs to 13 residues. Germline values: CDR1 LGHNT, CDR2 FRNRAP. Trimming removed 6 bases from V and 3 bases from J; junction bases left unmatched: 4. For the CDR3, the DNA is TGTGCTAGTGGACTCGGGACAGACTATGGCTACACCTTC. It specifies CASGLGTDYGYTF.

This clone has just one count. The V gene is TRBV28, the J gene TRBJ1-3, with 7 bases fitting TRBD1. The germline V gene has CDR1 MDHEN and CDR2 SYDVKM. The junction had 8 bases not matched to a gene; V was cut back by 6 bases and J by 0 bases. The CDR3 runs 16 residues. CDR3 sequence (DNA): TGTGCCAGCAGCAGGGGGACAGCGGGCTCTGGAAACACCATATATTTT. Translating gives CASSRGTAGSGNTIYF.

The V call is TRBV30, the J call TRBJ1-3; D possibly corresponds to TRBD1 (6 bases). CDR3 size: 14 residues. CDR1 and CDR2 (germline): GTSNPN, SVGIG (reference sequence). Trimming stripped 6 bases from V and 0 bases from J, with 12 bases between. The CDR3, as DNA: TGTGCCTGCGCAGGGGCCAGCTCTGGAAACACCATATATTTT. Protein sequence: CACAGASSGNTIYF. The variable domain in full, with the rest retrieved from reference TRBV30 and TRBJ1-3, is SQTIHQWPATLVQPVGSPLSLECTVEGTSNPNLYWYRQAAGRGLQLLFYSVGIGQISSEVPQNLSASRPQDRQFILSSKKLLLSDSGFYLCACAGASSGNTIYFGEGSWLTVV.

The chain links TRBV29-1 to TRBJ1-2; 8 nucleotides match TRBD1. The CDR3 sequence is 16 residues long. J gave up 2 bases and V 4 bases, and 12 bases lay outside the gene matches. Germline V lookup: CDR1 SQVTM, CDR2 ANQGSEA. The CDR3 protein is CSVGRPTTGGNYGYTF. CDR3 DNA: TGCAGCGTTGGTCGACCAACCACAGGGGGGAACTATGGCTACACCTTC.